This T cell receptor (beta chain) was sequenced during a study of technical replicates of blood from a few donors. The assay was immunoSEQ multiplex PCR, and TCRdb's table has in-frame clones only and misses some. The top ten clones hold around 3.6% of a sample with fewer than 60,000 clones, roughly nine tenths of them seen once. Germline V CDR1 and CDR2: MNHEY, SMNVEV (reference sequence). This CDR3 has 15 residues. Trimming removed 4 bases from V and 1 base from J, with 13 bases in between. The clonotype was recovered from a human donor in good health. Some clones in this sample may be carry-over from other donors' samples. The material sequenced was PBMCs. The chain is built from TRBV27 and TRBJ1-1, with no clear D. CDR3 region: CASSSLSSGNTEAFF. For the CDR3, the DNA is TGTGCCAGCAGTTCACTATCATCGGGGAACACTGAAGCTTTCTTT.